This entry describes one T cell receptor beta chain. The target antigen is unknown. The data are from a study of cytomegalovirus exposure and HLA in healthy donors. PCR was performed using 60 Vbeta and 13 Jbeta primers. Measured with immunoSEQ multiplex PCR; TCRdb has only the in-frame clones, and not every one. The sample lists around 150,000 clones, 75% to 85% occurring once. Donors sampled were nominally healthy, though unrecorded immune exposures were likely. Notes on the study in general: Roughly even sequencing depth across donors was the assumption behind the presence/absence analyses.

Source material: PBMCs. The clonotype comes from a man aged 50 to 59 in good health and CMV-seropositive.

In DNA form, the CDR3 reads TGTGCCAGCAGGAGACTAGCGGGAGGGTACAATGAGCAGTTCTTC. The encoded protein is CASRRLAGGYNEQFF. The rearrangement joins TRBV2 to TRBJ2-1; 14 nucleotides agree with TRBD2. This CDR3 has 15 residues. Germline lookup yields CDR1 SNHLY and CDR2 FYNNEI. The V segment lost 6 bases and the J segment 4 bases; nucleotides outside the gene matches: 2.